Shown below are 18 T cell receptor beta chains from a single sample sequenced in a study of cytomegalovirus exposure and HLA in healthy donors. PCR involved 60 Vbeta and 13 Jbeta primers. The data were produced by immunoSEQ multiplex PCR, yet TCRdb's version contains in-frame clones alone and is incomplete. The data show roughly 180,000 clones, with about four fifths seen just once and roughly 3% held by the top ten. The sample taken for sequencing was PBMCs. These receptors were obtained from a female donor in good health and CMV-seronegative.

In nucleotides, the CDR3 is TGTGCCAGCAGCGCGAGCCGGGGGTTCGATACGCAGTATTTT. Translation: CASSASRGFDTQYF. V gene TRBV9 combines with J gene TRBJ2-3; D may be TRBD2 (6 bases). Germline V gives CDR1 SGDLS, CDR2 YYNGEE. The CDR3 sequence is 14 residues long. Trimming stripped 3 bases from V and 6 bases from J, with 14 bases between.

The CDR3 DNA is TGTGCCAGCAGCTTAAACAGGGGCACTGAAGCTTTCTTT. It is translated as CASSLNRGTEAFF. V and J are TRBV11-3 and TRBJ1-1, with 7 bases lining up with TRBD1. From germline, CDR1 is SGHNT and CDR2 YENEEA. The CDR3 runs to 13 residues. The junction had 1 base not matched to a gene; V was cut back by 2 bases and J by 4 bases.

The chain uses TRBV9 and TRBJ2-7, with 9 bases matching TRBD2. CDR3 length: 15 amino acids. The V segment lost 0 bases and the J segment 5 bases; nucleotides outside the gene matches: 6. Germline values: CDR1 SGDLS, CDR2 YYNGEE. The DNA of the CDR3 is TGTGCCAGCAGCGTAGGGAGCGGGAGGATCAACGAGCAGTACTTC. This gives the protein CASSVGSGRINEQYF.

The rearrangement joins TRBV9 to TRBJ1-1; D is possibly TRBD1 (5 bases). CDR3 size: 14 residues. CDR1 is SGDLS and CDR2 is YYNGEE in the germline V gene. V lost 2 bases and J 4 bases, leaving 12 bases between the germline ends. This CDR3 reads CASSVGGVLTEAFF. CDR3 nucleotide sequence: TGTGCCAGCAGCGTCGGAGGGGTGCTCACTGAAGCTTTCTTT. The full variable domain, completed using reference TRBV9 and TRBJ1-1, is DSGVTQTPKHLITATGQRVTLRCSPRSGDLSVYWYQQSLDQGLQFLIQYYNGEERAKGNILERFSAQQFPDLHSELNLSSLELGDSALYFCASSVGGVLTEAFFGQGTRLTVV.

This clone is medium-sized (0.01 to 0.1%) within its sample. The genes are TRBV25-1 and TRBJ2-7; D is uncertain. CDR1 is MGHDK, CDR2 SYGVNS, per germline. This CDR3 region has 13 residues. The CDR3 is CATRLSRTYEQYF. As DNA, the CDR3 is TGTGCTACCAGACTCTCAAGGACCTACGAGCAGTACTTC.

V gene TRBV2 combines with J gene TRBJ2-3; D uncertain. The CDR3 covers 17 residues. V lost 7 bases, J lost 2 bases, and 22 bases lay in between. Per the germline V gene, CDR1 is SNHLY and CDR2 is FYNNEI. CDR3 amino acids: CASKSSPIQRFTDTQYF. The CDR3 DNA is TGTGCCAGCAAATCGAGCCCGATCCAGCGCTTCACAGATACGCAGTATTTT.

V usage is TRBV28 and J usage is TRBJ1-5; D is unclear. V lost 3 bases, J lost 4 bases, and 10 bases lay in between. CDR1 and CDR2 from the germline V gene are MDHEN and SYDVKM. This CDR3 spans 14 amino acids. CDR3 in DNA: TGTGCCAGCAGTTTTGGTGGGCCGAATCAGCCCCAGCATTTT. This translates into CASSFGGPNQPQHF.

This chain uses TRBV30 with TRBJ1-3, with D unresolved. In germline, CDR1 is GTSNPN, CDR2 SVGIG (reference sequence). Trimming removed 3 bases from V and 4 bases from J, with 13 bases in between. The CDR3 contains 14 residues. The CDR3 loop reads CAWRWQAVGNTIYF. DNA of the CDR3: TGTGCCTGGAGATGGCAGGCAGTAGGAAACACCATATATTTT.

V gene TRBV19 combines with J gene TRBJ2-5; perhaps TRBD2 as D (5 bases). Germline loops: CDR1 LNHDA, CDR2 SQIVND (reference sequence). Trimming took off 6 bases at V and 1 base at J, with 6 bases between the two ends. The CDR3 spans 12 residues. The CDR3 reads CASRSGQETQYF. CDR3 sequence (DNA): TGTGCCAGTAGAAGCGGCCAAGAGACCCAGTACTTC. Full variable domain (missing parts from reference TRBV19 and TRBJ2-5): DGGITQSPKYLFRKEGQNVTLSCEQNLNHDAMYWYRQDPGQGLRLIYYSQIVNDFQKGDIAEGYSVSREKKESFPLTVTSAQKNPTAFYLCASRSGQETQYFGPGTRLLVL.

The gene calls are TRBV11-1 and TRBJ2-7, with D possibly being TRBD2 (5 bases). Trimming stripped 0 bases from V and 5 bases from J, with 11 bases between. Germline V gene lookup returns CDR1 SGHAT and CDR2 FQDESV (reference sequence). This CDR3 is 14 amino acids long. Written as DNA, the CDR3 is TGTGCCAGCAGCTTAGCGCTGGCTAGCAACGAGCAGTACTTC. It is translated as CASSLALASNEQYF.

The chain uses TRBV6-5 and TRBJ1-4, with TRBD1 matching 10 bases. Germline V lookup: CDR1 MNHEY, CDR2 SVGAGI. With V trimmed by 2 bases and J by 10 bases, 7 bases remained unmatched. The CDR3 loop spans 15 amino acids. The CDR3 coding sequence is TGTGCCAGCAGTTACCCGGGACAGGGGAATCGAAAACTGTTTTTT. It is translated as CASSYPGQGNRKLFF.

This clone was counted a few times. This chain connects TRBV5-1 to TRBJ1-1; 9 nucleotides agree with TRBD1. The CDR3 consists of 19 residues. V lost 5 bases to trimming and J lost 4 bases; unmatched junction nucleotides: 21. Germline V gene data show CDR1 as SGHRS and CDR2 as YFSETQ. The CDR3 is CASSHQGHRGLKSGTEAFF. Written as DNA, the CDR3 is TGCGCCAGCAGTCATCAAGGGCACAGGGGGCTAAAATCGGGCACTGAAGCTTTCTTT.

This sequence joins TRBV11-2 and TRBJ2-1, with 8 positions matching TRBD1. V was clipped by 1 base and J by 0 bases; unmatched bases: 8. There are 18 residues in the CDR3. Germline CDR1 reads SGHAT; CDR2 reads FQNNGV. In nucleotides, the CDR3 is TGTGCCAGCAGCTTAGCTGGGACAGGTAGTAGCTCCTACAATGAGCAGTTCTTC. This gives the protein CASSLAGTGSSSYNEQFF.

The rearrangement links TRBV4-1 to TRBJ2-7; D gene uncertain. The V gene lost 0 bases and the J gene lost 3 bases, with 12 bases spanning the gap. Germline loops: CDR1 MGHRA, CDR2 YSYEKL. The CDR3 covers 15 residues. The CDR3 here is CASSQEPWSIYEQYF. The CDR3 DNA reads TGCGCCAGCAGCCAAGAGCCCTGGAGTATCTACGAGCAGTACTTC.

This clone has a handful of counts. The CDR3 loop is CASTRGSSYEQYF. The CDR3 DNA follows: TGTGCCAGCACCCGAGGCTCGTCCTACGAGCAGTACTTC. The chain uses TRBV6-5 and TRBJ2-7; D unresolved. Trimming cost V 7 bases and J 1 base, with 11 bases left between them. In germline, CDR1 is MNHEY, CDR2 SVGAGI. CDR3 length equals 13 residues.

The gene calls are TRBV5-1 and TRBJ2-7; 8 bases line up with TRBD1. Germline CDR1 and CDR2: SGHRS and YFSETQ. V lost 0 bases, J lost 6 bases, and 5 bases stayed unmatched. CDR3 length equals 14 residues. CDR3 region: CASSLDRGSFEQYF. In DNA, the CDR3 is TGCGCCAGCAGCTTGGACAGGGGGTCATTCGAGCAGTACTTC.

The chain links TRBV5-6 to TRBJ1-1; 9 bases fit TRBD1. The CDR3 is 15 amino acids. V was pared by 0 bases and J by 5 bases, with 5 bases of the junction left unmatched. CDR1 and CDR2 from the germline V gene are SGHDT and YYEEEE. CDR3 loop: CASSLAGTGRTEAFF. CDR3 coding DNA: TGTGCCAGCAGCTTGGCCGGGACAGGGAGGACTGAAGCTTTCTTT.

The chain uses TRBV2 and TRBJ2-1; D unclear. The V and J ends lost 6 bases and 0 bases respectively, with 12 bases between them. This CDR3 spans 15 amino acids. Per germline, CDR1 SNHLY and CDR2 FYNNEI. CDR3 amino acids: CASRGDIFSYNEQFF. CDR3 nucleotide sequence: TGTGCCAGCAGGGGTGACATTTTCTCCTACAATGAGCAGTTCTTC.